The rows below give T cell receptor beta chains drawn from one sample of a study of shared clonotypes between healthy human individuals. Data came from immunoSEQ multiplex PCR; TCRdb stores just in-frame clones and leaves some out. The table has about 460,000 clones, roughly four fifths seen once. The specimen was PBMCs. The receptors stem from a woman aged 35 to 49 in good health. Some clones in this sample may be carry-over from other donors' samples. Both conserved end residues are trimmed from each CDR3. The order of the fields is CDR3 protein, V gene, J gene.

CDR3: ASSDSSWTGDEKLF; V: TRBV19; J: TRBJ1-4
CDR3: AWSASSGKSSYEQY; V: TRBV30; J: TRBJ2-7
CDR3: ASSIEGGASGANVLT; V: TRBV19; J: TRBJ2-6
CDR3: ASSMVPESSYEQY; V: TRBV19; J: TRBJ2-7
CDR3: ASSSAGGARELF; V: TRBV13; J: TRBJ2-2
CDR3: ASNPGDTKGNTIY; V: TRBV28; J: TRBJ1-3
CDR3: ASSTGMVSTDTQY; V: TRBV9; J: TRBJ2-3
CDR3: ASSLVPGLAGGPIDEQF; V: TRBV5-1; J: TRBJ2-1
CDR3: ASSSASGSQETQY; V: TRBV28; J: TRBJ2-5
CDR3: AISESGLGLSYEQY; V: TRBV10-3; J: TRBJ2-7
CDR3: AWSPPSSGSYEQY; V: TRBV30; J: .
CDR3: ASRRGTRPTDTQY; V: TRBV6-6; J: TRBJ2-3
CDR3: ASSTYRSAGNTIY; V: TRBV28; J: TRBJ1-3